These 11 T cell receptor beta chains came from one sample sequenced in a study of cytomegalovirus exposure and HLA in healthy donors. The assay was immunoSEQ multiplex PCR, and TCRdb's table has in-frame clones only and misses some. The data show 67,000 or so clones, approximately 94% seen once. The source material was PBMCs. These receptors all stem from a young man in good health and CMV-seropositive.

This chain uses TRBV5-1 with TRBJ2-3; 8 bases are shared with TRBD1. Germline values: CDR1 SGHRS, CDR2 YFSETQ. The CDR3 length is 15 residues. The V segment lost 5 bases and the J segment 4 bases; nucleotides outside the gene matches: 9. As DNA, the CDR3 is TGCGCCAGCAGTTTTAGACCGGGACAGGCAGATACGCAGTATTTT. Protein: CASSFRPGQADTQYF.

The V and J genes are TRBV19 and TRBJ2-1; the match to TRBD2 covers 7 bases. The germline CDR1 and CDR2 sequences are LNHDA and SQIVND (reference sequence). Losses at the gene ends were 3 bases for V and 7 bases for J; bases not matched to a gene: 6. This CDR3 contains 14 residues. The CDR3 coding sequence is TGTGCCAGTAGTATTGGGAGGGCCTCAAATGAGCAGTTCTTC. Translating it yields CASSIGRASNEQFF.

The J gene is TRBJ1-6, the V gene TRBV7-9, with D perhaps TRBD1 (5 bases). CDR1 and CDR2 from the germline V gene are SEHNR and FQNEAQ (reference sequence). V was pared by 1 base and J by 2 bases, with 9 bases between. CDR3 size: 16 residues. The CDR3 nucleotides read TGTGCCAGCAGCTTAGGGGGGAGGACCTATAATTCACCCCTCCACTTT. Translating it yields CASSLGGRTYNSPLHF.

V is TRBV19 and J is TRBJ2-7; 9 bases fit TRBD2. Trimming at V came to 6 bases and at J to 7 bases, leaving 10 bases not matched to a gene. Germline values: CDR1 LNHDA, CDR2 SQIVND (reference sequence). The length of the CDR3 is 14 residues. In DNA form, the CDR3 reads TGTGCCAGTAGCGCCGGTAGCGGGGGTGAAGAGCAGTACTTC. Its protein product is CASSAGSGGEEQYF.

The CDR3 sequence: CASSSTSVYNEQFF. In nucleotides, the CDR3 is TGTGCCAGCTCCTCGACTAGCGTGTACAATGAGCAGTTCTTC. This chain links TRBV7-9 with TRBJ2-1; 8 nucleotides align to TRBD2. J lost 4 bases, V lost 8 bases, and 7 bases had no gene match. CDR3 length: 14 residues. Per germline, CDR1 SEHNR and CDR2 FQNEAQ (reference sequence).

The rearrangement links TRBV28 to TRBJ1-3; TRBD1 might be the D (6 bases). The V and J ends lost 5 bases and 2 bases respectively, with 13 bases between them. This CDR3 spans 15 amino acids. Germline V lookup: CDR1 MDHEN, CDR2 SYDVKM. The CDR3 DNA reads as TGTGCCAGCAGTCCGCCGGGGACACCTGGAAACACCATATATTTT. The encoded protein is CASSPPGTPGNTIYF.

The count of this clone is one. The genes are TRBV5-1 and TRBJ2-2; possibly TRBD1 for D (5 bases). Germline V lookup: CDR1 SGHRS, CDR2 YFSETQ. This CDR3 has 17 amino acids. V was shortened by 1 base and J by 5 bases, with 18 bases between the two germline ends. The CDR3 here is CASSLTPTQGFTGELFF. The DNA of the CDR3 is TGCGCCAGCAGCTTGACCCCTACGCAGGGATTTACCGGGGAGCTGTTTTTT.

The genes are TRBV23-1 and TRBJ2-5; D ambiguous. TRBV23-1 is annotated as an ORF whose role is uncertain. Deletions cut 1 base from V and 1 base from J, with 16 bases between. This CDR3 region has 17 residues. The CDR3 loop reads CASSQFDNELIQETQYF. DNA of the CDR3: TGCGCCAGCAGTCAATTCGATAACGAACTGATCCAAGAGACCCAGTACTTC.

V and J are TRBV5-1 and TRBJ2-5; 7 bases map to TRBD1. J was trimmed by 4 bases and V by 1 base; bases with no gene match: 10. The germline CDR1 and CDR2 sequences are SGHRS and YFSETQ. This CDR3 contains 16 residues. CDR3: CASSLFAGGIGETQYF. The CDR3 nucleotides are TGCGCCAGCAGCTTGTTTGCAGGGGGTATAGGAGAGACCCAGTACTTC. Together with reference TRBV5-1 and TRBJ2-5, the CDR3 gives the full variable domain: KAGVTQTPRYLIKTRGQQVTLSCSPISGHRSVSWYQQTPGQGLQFLFEYFSETQRNKGNFPGRFSGRQFSNSRSEMNVSTLELGDSALYLCASSLFAGGIGETQYFGPGTRLLVL.

This chain connects TRBV5-1 to TRBJ2-1; TRBD2 aligns across 13 bases. Trimming removed 3 bases from V and 4 bases from J; junction bases left unmatched: 4. Germline-derived CDR1 and CDR2 are SGHRS and YFSETQ. The CDR3 runs 16 residues. This chain's CDR3 is CASSSWTSGGYNEQFF. Here the CDR3 DNA reads TGCGCCAGCAGCTCCTGGACTAGCGGGGGATACAATGAGCAGTTCTTC.

In this sample, this clone turned up a few times. DNA of the CDR3: TGTGCCAGTAGTGGGGGACTAGCGGGACCCTCGGAGACCCAGTACTTC. Amino acid sequence: CASSGGLAGPSETQYF. V and J are TRBV19 and TRBJ2-5, with 13 bases that match TRBD2. The CDR3 runs 16 residues. The germline gives CDR1 LNHDA, CDR2 SQIVND (reference sequence). Trimming cost V 5 bases and J 5 bases; bases outside gene matches: 8.